This T cell receptor (beta chain) was found in a study of Ad26.COV2.S vaccination and SARS-CoV-2 variants. Study details: Intramuscular Ad26.COV2.S doses were given once or twice, 56 days apart.

CDR1 is SGHTA and CDR2 is FQGNSA in the germline V gene. CDR3 length equals 19 residues. J gave up 0 bases and V 6 bases, and 11 bases lay outside the gene matches. Assay: immunoSEQ multiplex PCR; the TCRdb copy retains only in-frame clones and omits some. This sample has around 300,000 clones, with about 89% found just once. Treatment of the sample: roughly 20 received Ad26.COV2.S at low or high dose, single or two shots; 5 received placebo; per-sample allocation not given. Specimen acquisition occurred on day 63 following the initial vaccine or placebo injection. The chain couples TRBV7-2 to TRBJ1-6; 10 bases align to TRBD1. Specimen: peripheral blood, collected in a trial of Ad26.COV2.S vaccine versus placebo. This TCR was recovered from a person between 18 and 65 years old who received the Ad26.COV2.S COVID-19 vaccine or a placebo. The CDR3 nucleotides are TGTGCCAGCAGAGGCACCGGGACAGGGGTCGACTCCTATAATTCACCCCTCCACTTT. Amino acids: CASRGTGTGVDSYNSPLHF.